Described below is a single T cell receptor (beta chain) sequence and its context. Its specificity is unknown. The data derive from a study of long-term antiretroviral therapy in people with HIV. Study summary: The earliest samples came about a decade before the 2015 immediate-ART recommendation.

Version v3.0 of the immunoSEQ assay ran at survey level. The method was immunoSEQ multiplex PCR; TCRdb's version includes in-frame clones alone and lacks a portion of them. Of 25,000 to 35,000 clones listed, roughly 97% are singletons. Study outcomes and limitations: Controls exceeded HIV repertoires in CDR3 length range. Post-treatment diversity went higher with ART but stayed below transplant donor controls.

This CDR3 spans 15 amino acids. V lost 2 bases and J lost 3; bases outside the gene matches: 3. Germline V lookup: CDR1 SGHTA, CDR2 FQGTGA. Samples held 1-10 million cryopreserved PBMC before DNA extraction. This material consisted of unsorted PBMCs, taken 6.9 years after starting antiretroviral therapy. The genes are TRBV7-3 and TRBJ2-1; 8 nucleotides line up with TRBD2. This TCR derives from a man aged 25-40 years with HIV. In DNA, the CDR3 is TGTGCCAGCAGCTTAGGAGGGACTAGCTACAATGAGCAGTTCTTC. Amino acids: CASSLGGTSYNEQFF.